This record concerns one T cell receptor (beta chain) sequence. It has no known antigen specificity. Within one base of it there is no much larger clone, and no base qualities were kept. The library was generated by 5' RACE. Sequencing used an Illumina HiSeq 2000. Template switching introduced a universal primer binding site; the final cDNA contained a unique molecular identifier, enabling accurate counting of TCR cDNA molecules. Specific primers in the conserved constant-segment region were used to synthesize first-strand cDNA for the TCR alpha and beta chains. To control for contamination, every cDNA library was double barcoded, receiving both a SMART-Mk sample barcode and Illumina barcodes. Two successive PCR steps introduced TruSeq adapter sequences along with Illumina sample barcodes. TCR alpha and beta cDNA libraries were sequenced on the Illumina HiSeq platform with custom primers. Per the authors' processing: MiGEC processed the raw reads to extract unique molecular identifiers, while MiXCR was used to determine the CDR3 positions. Recombination models were inferred per individual with the repgenHMM and IGoR tools using an EM algorithm. The analysis of shared clonotypes was done with the tcR package in R, with sharing normalized by the product of cloneset sizes. Out-of-frame nonproductive sequences were analyzed to study raw recombination free of thymic and clonal selection effects. The raw public data were reprocessed by TCRdb itself: fastp quality trimming at Q25, MiXCR clonotype calling, in-frame beta chains only. CDR3 protein duplicates are merged, each entry listing the most common genes and DNA. TCRdb's processing, not the authors' own work, is the source of the V and J calls. The sample table holds more than 400,000 distinct CDR3 sequences, of which 12% to 15% were seen once. The ten largest clonotypes hold roughly 0.4% of the sample.

Only healthy Caucasian donors were included. Three pairs of female monozygotic twins, all aged about 18 to 30 years, made up the twin cohort. Positive isolation kits from Invitrogen were used to isolate the CD4+ and CD8+ T cell populations. These data are taken from a study of identical twins (dated by TCRdb to 2015 to 2016). General notes on the study: To test whether fetal clonotypes persist, the study used deep sequencing on TCR alpha and beta repertoires from monozygotic twins, unrelated adults of various ages, and cord blood. To rule out contamination, replicate twin experiments were performed at different times with different library preparation protocols.

Trimming accounts for 3 bases at V and 0 bases at J, while the number of junction bases matched to no gene is 4. As encoded in the germline V gene (reference sequence), CDR1 is LGHDT while CDR2 is YNNKEL. Including cysteine and phenylalanine, the CDR3 has 16 amino acids. Solely the CDR3 DNA is kept, with 48 bases framed from the first base. Study-wide findings and limitations: Conclusions relied on cross-sectional statistical analysis, since the same donors could not be followed over many years. Recombination models systematically underestimated out-of-frame TCR alpha sharing in monozygotic twins but agreed with sharing between unrelated individuals. Abundant cord blood beta clonotypes had fewer insertions, young adult naive repertoires showed a similar but weaker trend, and memory repertoires showed no such trend. Zero-insertion analyses could be partly confounded by invariant T cells such as MAIT and iNKT, though diverse VJ usage argued against such confounding for most clonotypes. Out-of-frame TCR alpha sequences shared between twins showed an excess of low generation-probability sequences compared with coincidental sharing between unrelated individuals. Excess twin sharing in beta out-of-frame sequences was weaker because fewer shared sequences lowered the signal-to-noise ratio.

The data were also submitted as part of a second study, on yellow fever vaccine responses in identical twins. As the second study states: The authors reported that the T cell response to vaccination in identical twins appeared partly convergent and partly personalized. The study precisely tracked vaccine-responding T cell clones in identical twins.

The sequence was obtained from a woman under 30 in good health. The chain employs TRBV3-1 and TRBJ2-7; 11 central bases correspond to TRBD2. The specimen sequenced was CD4+ T cells sorted from blood. The CDR3 loop reads CASSHRTSGYSYEQYF. The nucleotides read TGTGCCAGCAGCCACAGGACTAGCGGGTACTCCTACGAGCAGTACTTC.